What follows are 12 T cell receptor beta chains derived from one specimen sequenced in a study of shared clonotypes between healthy human individuals. Repertoires were generated with immunoSEQ multiplex PCR, while TCRdb's copy carries only in-frame clones and drops some. This table holds roughly 2.2 million clones, just under 95% found once. Sequenced material: naive CD4+ T cells from PBMCs. Subset of the sample: CD45RA+ positively selected. These receptors all come from a man in his late teens or twenties in good health. Some clones in this sample may be carry-over from other donors' samples.

This CDR3 reads CASSLLAGGTYNEQFF. DNA of the CDR3: TGTGCCAGCAGCTTACTAGCGGGAGGGACCTACAATGAGCAGTTCTTC. V is TRBV13 and J is TRBJ2-1; 12 bases are a match to TRBD2. Germline CDR1 PRHDT, CDR2 FYEKMQ (reference sequence). This CDR3 has 16 residues. V shed 2 bases and J 2 bases; nucleotides not matched to a gene: 1.

The chain carries TRBV7-9 and TRBJ2-7; D not resolved. Germline V lookup: CDR1 SEHNR, CDR2 FQNEAQ (reference sequence). Trimming took off 4 bases at V and 2 bases at J, with 12 bases between the two ends. There are 14 residues in the CDR3. CDR3 coding DNA: TGTGCCAGCAGCTCCGACGGACGGACCTACGAGCAGTACTTC. This translates into CASSSDGRTYEQYF.

The genes are TRBV18 and TRBJ2-7, with 8 positions matching TRBD1. Germline lookup yields CDR1 KGHSH and CDR2 LQKENI. The V segment lost 3 bases and the J segment 2 bases; nucleotides outside the gene matches: 3. The CDR3 runs to 14 residues. The CDR3, as DNA: TGTGCCAGCTCACCGGACAGGGCGGCCTACGAGCAGTACTTC. Residues: CASSPDRAAYEQYF.

With regard to this clone: At the DNA level, this CDR3 is encoded by other sequences in the same sample as well. The rearrangement uses TRBV28 and TRBJ2-5; no clear D. The V gene lost 1 base and the J gene lost 4 bases, with 4 bases spanning the gap. CDR3 length: 12 residues. The germline gives CDR1 MDHEN, CDR2 SYDVKM. The DNA for the CDR3 is TGTGCCAGCAGTTTATCTTCAGAGACCCAGTACTTC. Translating it yields CASSLSSETQYF.

The sample holds one count of this clone. V and J are TRBV15 and TRBJ1-1, with 11 bases identical to TRBD1. Per the germline V gene, CDR1 is LNHNV and CDR2 is YYDKDF (reference sequence). V lost 4 bases, J lost 5 bases, and 9 bases stayed unmatched. The CDR3 runs 16 residues. This chain's CDR3 is CATSKHKGQGGTEAFF. CDR3 nucleotide sequence: TGTGCCACCAGCAAACATAAGGGACAGGGGGGGACTGAAGCTTTCTTT.

The genes are TRBV5-6 and TRBJ2-3; D may be TRBD2 (6 bases). V lost 8 bases to trimming and J lost 3 bases, with 13 bases between them. Germline-derived CDR1 and CDR2 are SGHDT and YYEEEE. The length of the CDR3 is 13 residues. This CDR3 is CASNLGGTDTQYF. The CDR3 DNA reads as TGTGCCAGTAACCTTGGGGGGACAGATACGCAGTATTTT.

This chain connects TRBV29-1 to TRBJ2-5; D is uncertain. Germline values: CDR1 SQVTM, CDR2 ANQGSEA. The CDR3 has 12 residues. With 4 bases removed from V and 2 bases from J, the gap between germline ends came to 8 bases. The CDR3 DNA is TGCAGCGTTGCTAATATTCAAGAGACCCAGTACTTC. Its translation is CSVANIQETQYF.

The chain uses TRBV28 and TRBJ1-1; TRBD1 might be the D (6 bases). Trimming shortened V by 5 bases and J by 3 bases, and 16 bases separated the two germline ends. Germline CDR1 and CDR2: MDHEN and SYDVKM. The CDR3 extends over 15 amino acids. The CDR3 DNA sequence: TGTGCCAGCAGTCCTGCGCGGGGGCGAGACACTGAAGCTTTCTTT. Amino acid sequence: CASSPARGRDTEAFF.

The chain carries TRBV30 and TRBJ2-5; D gene uncertain. This CDR3 is 13 amino acids long. Germline V CDR1 and CDR2: GTSNPN, SVGIG (reference sequence). Trimming left V 0 bases short and J 5 bases short, with 10 bases between. The CDR3 region has the DNA TGTGCCTGGAGTGTACACCAAGTGGAGACCCAGTACTTC. Protein: CAWSVHQVETQYF.

Details on this clone: Other DNA sequences in this sample translate to the same CDR3. The J gene is TRBJ1-1, the V gene TRBV29-1; D is ambiguous. The CDR3 sequence is 13 residues long. The germline V gene encodes CDR1 SQVTM and CDR2 ANQGSEA. V lost 4 bases and J lost 0, with 9 bases in between. Written as DNA, the CDR3 is TGCAGCGTTGTTGGACGGATGAACACTGAAGCTTTCTTT. Its translation is CSVVGRMNTEAFF.

This chain links TRBV5-4 with TRBJ2-7; 10 bases are shared with TRBD1. Looked up from germline, CDR1 is SGHNT and CDR2 is YYREEE (reference sequence). The CDR3 totals 15 residues. The V gene end was trimmed by 4 bases and the J gene end by 11 bases; junction bases not matched to a gene: 15. The CDR3 DNA reads TGTGCCAGCAGCACCCCGGGACAGGGGAATAACATGAAGTACTTC. The encoded protein is CASSTPGQGNNMKYF.

V gene TRBV10-3 combines with J gene TRBJ2-5, with D possibly TRBD1 on 7 matching bases. Trimming stripped 10 bases from V and 3 bases from J, with 15 bases between. This CDR3 region has 13 residues. The germline gives CDR1 ENHRY, CDR2 SYGVKD. CDR3 DNA sequence: TGTGCCACCAGGGGGGCGGGTAAAGAGACCCAGTACTTC. Translating gives CATRGAGKETQYF.